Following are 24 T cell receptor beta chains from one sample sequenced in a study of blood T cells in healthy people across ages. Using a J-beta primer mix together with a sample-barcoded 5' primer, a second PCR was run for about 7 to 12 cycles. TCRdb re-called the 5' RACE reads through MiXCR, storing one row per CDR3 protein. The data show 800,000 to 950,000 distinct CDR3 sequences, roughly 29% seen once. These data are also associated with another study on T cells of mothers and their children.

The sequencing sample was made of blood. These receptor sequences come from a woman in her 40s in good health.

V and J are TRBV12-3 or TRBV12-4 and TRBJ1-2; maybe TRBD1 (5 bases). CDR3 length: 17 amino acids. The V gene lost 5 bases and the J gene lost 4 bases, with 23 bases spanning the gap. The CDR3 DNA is TGTGCCAGCAGTGTCGGGAGGGGCAGGGCGGACTCCTATGGCTACACCTTC. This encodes CASSVGRGRADSYGYTF.

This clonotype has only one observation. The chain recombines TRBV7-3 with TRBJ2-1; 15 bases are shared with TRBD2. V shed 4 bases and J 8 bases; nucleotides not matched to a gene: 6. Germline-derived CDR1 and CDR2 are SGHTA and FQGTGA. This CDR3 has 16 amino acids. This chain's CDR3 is CASSSSGTSGRYEQFF. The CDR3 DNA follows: TGTGCCAGCAGCTCGTCCGGGACTAGCGGGAGGTATGAGCAGTTCTTC.

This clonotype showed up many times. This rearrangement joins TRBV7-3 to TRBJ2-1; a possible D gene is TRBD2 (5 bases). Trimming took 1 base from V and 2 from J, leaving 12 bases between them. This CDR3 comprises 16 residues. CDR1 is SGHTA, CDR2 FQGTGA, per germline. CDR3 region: CASSLISGSTYNEQFF. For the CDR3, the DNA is TGTGCCAGCAGCTTAATCTCGGGGAGCACCTACAATGAGCAGTTCTTC. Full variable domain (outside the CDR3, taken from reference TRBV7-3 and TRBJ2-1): GAGVSQTPSNKVTEKGKYVELRCDPISGHTALYWYRQSLGQGPEFLIYFQGTGAADDSGLPNDRFFAVRPEGSVSTLKIQRTERGDSAVYLCASSLISGSTYNEQFFGPGTRLTVL.

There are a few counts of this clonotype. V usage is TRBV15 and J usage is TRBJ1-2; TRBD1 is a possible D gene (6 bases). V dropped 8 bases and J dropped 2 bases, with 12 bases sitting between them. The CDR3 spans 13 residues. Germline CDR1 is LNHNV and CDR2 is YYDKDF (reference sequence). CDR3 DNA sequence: TGTGCCACCGGGGGGGGCGCGAACTATGGCTACACCTTC. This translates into CATGGGANYGYTF. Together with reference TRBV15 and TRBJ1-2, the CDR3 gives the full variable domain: DAMVIQNPRYQVTQFGKPVTLSCSQTLNHNVMYWYQQKSSQAPKLLFHYYDKDFNNEADTPDNFQSRRPNTSFCFLDIRSPGLGDTAMYLCATGGGANYGYTFGSGTRLTVV.

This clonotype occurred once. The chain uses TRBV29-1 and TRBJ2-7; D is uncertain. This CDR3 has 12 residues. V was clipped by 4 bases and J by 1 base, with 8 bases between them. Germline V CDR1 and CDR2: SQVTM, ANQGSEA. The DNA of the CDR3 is TGCAGCGTTGCCAGTGCTTCCTACGAGCAGTACTTC. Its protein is CSVASASYEQYF.

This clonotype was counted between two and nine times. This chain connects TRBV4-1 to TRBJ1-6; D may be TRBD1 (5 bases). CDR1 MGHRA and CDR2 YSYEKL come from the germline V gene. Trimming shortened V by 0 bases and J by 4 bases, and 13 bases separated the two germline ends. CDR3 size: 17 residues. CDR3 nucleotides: TGCGCCAGCAGCCAAGATCTCCGCGGGGGTTATAATTCACCCCTCCACTTT. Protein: CASSQDLRGGYNSPLHF.

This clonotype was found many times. The CDR3 DNA sequence: TGTGCCAGCAGCTCACCGGGACATGCAATCTCTGGGGCCAACGTCCTGACTTTC. Amino acids: CASSSPGHAISGANVLTF. The gene calls are TRBV11-1 and TRBJ2-6; TRBD1 is a possible D gene (6 bases). The CDR3 is 18 residues long. Germline V gives CDR1 SGHAT, CDR2 FQDESV (reference sequence). With 4 bases removed from V and 0 bases from J, the gap between germline ends came to 16 bases.

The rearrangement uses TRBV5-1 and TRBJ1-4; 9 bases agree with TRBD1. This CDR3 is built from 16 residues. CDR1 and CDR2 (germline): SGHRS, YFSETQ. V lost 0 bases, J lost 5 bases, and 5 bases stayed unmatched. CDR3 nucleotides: TGCGCCAGCAGCTTGGGAGGGACAGGGATAAATGAAAAACTGTTTTTT. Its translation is CASSLGGTGINEKLFF.

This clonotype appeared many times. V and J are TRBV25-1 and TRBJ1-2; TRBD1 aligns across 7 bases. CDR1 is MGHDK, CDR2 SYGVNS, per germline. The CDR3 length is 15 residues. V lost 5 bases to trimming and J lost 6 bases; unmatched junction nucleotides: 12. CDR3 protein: CASSSLGQNFDGYTF. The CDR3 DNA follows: TGTGCCAGCAGTTCACTGGGACAGAATTTCGATGGCTACACCTTC.

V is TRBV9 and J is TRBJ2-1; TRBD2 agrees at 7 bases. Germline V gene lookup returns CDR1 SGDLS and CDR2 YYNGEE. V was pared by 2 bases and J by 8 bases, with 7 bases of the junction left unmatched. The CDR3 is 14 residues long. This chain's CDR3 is CASSVGGGSDEQFF. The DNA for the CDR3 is TGTGCCAGCAGCGTTGGGGGGGGTAGTGATGAGCAGTTCTTC.

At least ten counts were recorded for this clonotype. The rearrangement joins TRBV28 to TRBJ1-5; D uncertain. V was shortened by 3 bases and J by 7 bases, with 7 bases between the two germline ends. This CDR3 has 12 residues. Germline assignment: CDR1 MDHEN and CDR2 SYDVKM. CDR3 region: CASSFTGQPQHF. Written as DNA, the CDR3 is TGTGCCAGCAGTTTTACGGGCCAGCCCCAGCATTTT.

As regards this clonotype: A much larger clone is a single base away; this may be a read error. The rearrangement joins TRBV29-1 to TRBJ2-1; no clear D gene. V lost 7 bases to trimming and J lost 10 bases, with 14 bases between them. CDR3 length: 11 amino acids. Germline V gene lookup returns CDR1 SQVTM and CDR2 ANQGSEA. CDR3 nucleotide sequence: TGCAGCGCAAAATCTAACTACGAGCAGTTCTTC. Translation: CSAKSNYEQFF.

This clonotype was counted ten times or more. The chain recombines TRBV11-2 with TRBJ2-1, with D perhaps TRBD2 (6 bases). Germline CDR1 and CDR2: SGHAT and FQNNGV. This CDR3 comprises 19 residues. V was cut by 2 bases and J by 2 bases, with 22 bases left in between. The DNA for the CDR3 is TGTGCCAGCAGCTTATCTCTACCCATGACGGGGAGGCCCTACAATGAGCAGTTCTTC. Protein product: CASSLSLPMTGRPYNEQFF.

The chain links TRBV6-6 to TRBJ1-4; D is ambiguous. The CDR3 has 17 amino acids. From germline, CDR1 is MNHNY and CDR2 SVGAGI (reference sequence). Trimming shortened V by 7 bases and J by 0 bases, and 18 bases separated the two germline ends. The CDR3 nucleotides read TGTGCCAGCACCCTCTGGGGATCTGGCGCAACTAATGAAAAACTGTTTTTT. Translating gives CASTLWGSGATNEKLFF.

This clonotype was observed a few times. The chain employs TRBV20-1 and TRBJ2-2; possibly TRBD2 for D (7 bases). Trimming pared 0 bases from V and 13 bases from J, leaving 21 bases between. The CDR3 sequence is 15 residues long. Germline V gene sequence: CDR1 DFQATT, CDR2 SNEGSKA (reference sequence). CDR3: CSARDSAHREGRLFF. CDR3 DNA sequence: TGCAGTGCTAGAGATAGTGCCCACAGGGAGGGTAGGCTGTTTTTT.

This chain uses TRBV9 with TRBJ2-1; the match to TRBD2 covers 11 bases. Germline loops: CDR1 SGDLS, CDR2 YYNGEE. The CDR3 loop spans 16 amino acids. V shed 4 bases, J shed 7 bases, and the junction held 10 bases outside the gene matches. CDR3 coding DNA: TGTGCCAGCAGCCCACTTTATACTAGCGGGGGTAATGAGCAGTTCTTC. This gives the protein CASSPLYTSGGNEQFF. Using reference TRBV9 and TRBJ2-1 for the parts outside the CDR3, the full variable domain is DSGVTQTPKHLITATGQRVTLRCSPRSGDLSVYWYQQSLDQGLQFLIQYYNGEERAKGNILERFSAQQFPDLHSELNLSSLELGDSALYFCASSPLYTSGGNEQFFGPGTRLTVL.

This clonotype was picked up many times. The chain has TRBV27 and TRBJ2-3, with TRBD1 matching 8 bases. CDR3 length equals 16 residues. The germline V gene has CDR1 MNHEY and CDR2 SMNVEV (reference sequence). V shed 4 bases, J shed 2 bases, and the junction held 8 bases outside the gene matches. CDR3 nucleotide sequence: TGTGCCAGCAGTTCCGGTCGACAGGGGATCACAGATACGCAGTATTTT. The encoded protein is CASSSGRQGITDTQYF.

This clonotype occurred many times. The CDR3 bases are TGCGCCAGCAGCTTGGGGGCCCCTTTCACCGGGGAGCTGTTTTTT. As protein: CASSLGAPFTGELFF. This sequence joins TRBV5-1 and TRBJ2-2, with D unclear. Germline-derived CDR1 and CDR2 are SGHRS and YFSETQ. The CDR3 runs to 15 residues. Trimming stripped 0 bases from V and 4 bases from J, with 10 bases between.

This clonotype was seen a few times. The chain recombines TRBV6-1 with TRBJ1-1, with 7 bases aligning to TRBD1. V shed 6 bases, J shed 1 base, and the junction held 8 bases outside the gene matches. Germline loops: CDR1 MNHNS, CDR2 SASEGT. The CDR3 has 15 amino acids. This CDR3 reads CASSPRQGWNTEAFF. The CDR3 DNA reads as TGTGCCAGCAGCCCCAGACAGGGTTGGAACACTGAAGCTTTCTTT.

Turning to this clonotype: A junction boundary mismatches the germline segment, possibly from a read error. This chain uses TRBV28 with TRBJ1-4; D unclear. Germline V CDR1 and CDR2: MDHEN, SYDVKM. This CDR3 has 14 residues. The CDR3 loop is CASSRLQTNEELFF. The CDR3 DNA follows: TGTGCCAGCAGTAGGTTACAGACTAATGAAGAACTGTTTTTT.

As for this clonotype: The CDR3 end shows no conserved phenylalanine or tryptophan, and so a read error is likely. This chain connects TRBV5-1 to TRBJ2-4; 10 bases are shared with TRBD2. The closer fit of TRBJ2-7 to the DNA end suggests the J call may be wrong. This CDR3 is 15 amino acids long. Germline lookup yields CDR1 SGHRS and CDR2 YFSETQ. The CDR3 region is CASSFLAGDSFEQYL. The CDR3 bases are TGCGCCAGCAGCTTCCTAGCGGGGGACTCCTTCGAGCAGTACCTC.

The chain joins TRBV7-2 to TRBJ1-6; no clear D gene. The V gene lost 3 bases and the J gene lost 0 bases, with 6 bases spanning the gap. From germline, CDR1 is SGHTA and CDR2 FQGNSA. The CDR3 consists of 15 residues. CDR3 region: CASSLESSYNSPLHF. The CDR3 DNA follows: TGTGCCAGCAGCTTGGAGAGCTCCTATAATTCACCCCTCCACTTT.

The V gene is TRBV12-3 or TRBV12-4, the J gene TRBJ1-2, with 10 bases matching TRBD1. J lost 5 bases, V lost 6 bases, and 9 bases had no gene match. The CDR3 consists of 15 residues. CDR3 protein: CASSTETGGAYGYTF. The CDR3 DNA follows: TGTGCCAGCAGCACCGAGACAGGGGGCGCGTATGGCTACACCTTC.

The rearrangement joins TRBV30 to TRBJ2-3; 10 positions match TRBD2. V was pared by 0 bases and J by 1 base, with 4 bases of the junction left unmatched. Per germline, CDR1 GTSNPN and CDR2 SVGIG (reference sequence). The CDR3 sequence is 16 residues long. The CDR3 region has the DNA TGTGCCTGGAGTGTAGTAGCGGGGGGACGCACAGATACGCAGTATTTT. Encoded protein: CAWSVVAGGRTDTQYF.